The 8 T cell receptor beta chains below all came from one sample that was sequenced in a study of T cells in Graves' hyperthyroidism and ophthalmopathy. Template material for amplifying TCR beta CDR3 regions consisted of RNA transcripts. TCR CDR3 regions were first amplified by RT-PCR with HTBI primers. TCRdb reprocessed the multiplex PCR reads via MiXCR and lists one record per CDR3 protein. Of about half a million distinct CDR3 sequences listed, around 20% are singletons. The sample was blood. The source of these receptors is a man aged 18-30 years with Graves' hyperthyroidism.

The chain couples TRBV28 to TRBJ1-5, with D possibly matching TRBD1 (5 bases). Germline assignment: CDR1 MDHEN and CDR2 SYDVKM. V gave up 4 bases and J gave up 4 bases, with 17 bases separating them. This CDR3 is 16 amino acids long. The DNA of the CDR3 is TGTGCCAGCAGTTCGCCCCGGAGGGGCCCGAATCAGCCCCAGCATTTT. Residues: CASSSPRRGPNQPQHF.

This clonotype was recorded at least ten times. CDR3 in DNA: TGTGCCAGCAGTAATAGGGATCAGCCCCAGCATTTT. Its protein product is CASSNRDQPQHF. The gene calls are TRBV6-2 or TRBV6-3 and TRBJ1-5; D unclear. This CDR3 region has 12 residues. Germline CDR1 MNHEY, CDR2 SVGEGT. V dropped 5 bases and J dropped 5 bases, with 7 bases sitting between them.

This rearrangement joins TRBV19 to TRBJ1-5; D gene unclear. The ends were cut back, 7 bases at V and 1 base at J, with 23 bases in the middle. Per the germline V gene, CDR1 is LNHDA and CDR2 is SQIVND (reference sequence). This CDR3 comprises 18 residues. CDR3 in amino acids: CASTPRGRAFLSNQPQHF. The CDR3 coding sequence is TGTGCCAGTACCCCCAGAGGCCGAGCTTTTTTGAGCAATCAGCCCCAGCATTTT.

This clonotype was detected only a few times. V and J are TRBV20-1 and TRBJ1-6; a possible D gene is TRBD1 (6 bases). V lost 5 bases, J lost 7 bases, and 18 bases lay in between. Germline assignment: CDR1 DFQATT and CDR2 SNEGSKA (reference sequence). The CDR3 totals 15 residues. CDR3 region: CSAPTGNQPNSPLHF. In DNA, the CDR3 is TGCAGTGCTCCCACAGGGAACCAGCCAAATTCACCCCTCCACTTT.

This clonotype was counted ten times or more. This chain uses TRBV2 with TRBJ1-1; D uncertain. Germline loops: CDR1 SNHLY, CDR2 FYNNEI. This CDR3 region has 14 residues. V lost 7 bases, J lost 4 bases, and 16 bases lay in between. CDR3 loop: CASIPPAAPTEAFF. CDR3 coding DNA: TGTGCCAGCATTCCTCCTGCAGCCCCCACTGAAGCTTTCTTT.

The J gene is TRBJ2-7, the V gene TRBV6-1; tentative D call: TRBD1 (5 bases). V was cut by 4 bases and J by 0 bases, with 13 bases left in between. The CDR3 has 15 amino acids. Germline values: CDR1 MNHNS, CDR2 SASEGT. CDR3 sequence: CASSADRDRSYEQYF. CDR3 DNA: TGTGCCAGCAGTGCCGACAGAGACCGCTCCTACGAGCAGTACTTC.

This clonotype has ten or more counts. The chain combines TRBV10-3 with TRBJ1-1; D unclear. V was clipped by 0 bases and J by 0 bases, with 8 bases between them. The CDR3 spans 15 residues. Germline V CDR1 and CDR2: ENHRY, SYGVKD. The CDR3 sequence: CAISESEIMNTEAFF. CDR3 nucleotide sequence: TGTGCCATCAGTGAGTCGGAAATCATGAACACTGAAGCTTTCTTT.

This clonotype was recorded at least ten times. This chain connects TRBV6-4 to TRBJ2-7; TRBD2 matches at 12 bases. After removal of 2 bases from V and 4 bases from J, the junction contained 9 bases not matched to a gene. The germline CDR1 and CDR2 sequences are MRHNA and SNTAGT. The CDR3 is made up of 17 amino acids. The CDR3 sequence is CASSDRLAGALLYEQYF. The CDR3 DNA is TGTGCCAGCAGTGACCGACTAGCGGGGGCCCTTCTATACGAGCAGTACTTC.